These T cell receptor beta chains were read from a single sample in a study of blood T cell repertoires in COVID-19. Data came from immunoSEQ multiplex PCR; TCRdb stores just in-frame clones and leaves some out. The sample has a few hundred thousand clones; about 87% are singletons. The sequencing input was peripheral blood. The source is a woman between 55 and 75 years old with COVID-19, enrolled during active disease. Each CDR3 is given with its conserved first and last residue. The D gene is left open where the match is weak. Where a row states a size, it is once, few, many or the class of an expanded clone; other rows omit it.

j_call	d_call	clone_size	v_call	cdr3_nt	cdr3_aa
TRBJ1-1	.	.	TRBV5-6	TGTGCCAGCAGCTTTTGGGGCAGTACTGAAGCTTTCTTT	CASSFWGSTEAFF
TRBJ1-5	.	.	TRBV4-2	TGTGCCAGCAGCCCTCCCCCTACCAATCAGCCCCAGCATTTT	CASSPPPTNQPQHF
TRBJ1-3	TRBD1	once	TRBV18	TGTGCCAGCTCCCCGACAGGGAACTCTGGAAACACCATATATTTT	CASSPTGNSGNTIYF
TRBJ2-3	.	.	TRBV24-1	TGTGCCACCAGCCCTATTTCTCCAGGGGTGGGTGGCACAGATACGCAGTATTTT	CATSPISPGVGGTDTQYF
TRBJ1-6	TRBD1	.	TRBV27	TGTGCCAGCAGTTTATTTTTAGGGACAGGCTTACTCTTT	CASSLFLGTGLLF
TRBJ1-5	.	.	TRBV4-1	TGCGCCAGCAGCCAGACTGCCAATAGCAATCAGCCCCAGCATTTT	CASSQTANSNQPQHF
TRBJ2-1	.	.	TRBV7-8	TGTGCCAGCAGCTTAGGGGAGAGGGATAATGAGCAGTTCTTC	CASSLGERDNEQFF
TRBJ2-1	.	few	TRBV28	TGTGCCAGCAGGCGATTAAACAATGAGCAGTTCTTC	CASRRLNNEQFF
TRBJ2-1	.	.	TRBV28	TGTGCCAGCAGTGCCGTAGCGGCCCCCTCCTACAATGAGCAGTTCTTC	CASSAVAAPSYNEQFF
TRBJ2-3	TRBD2	.	TRBV4-2	TGTGCCAGCAGCCAACCGGGACTAGCGTCCAGCACAGATACGCAGTATTTT	CASSQPGLASSTDTQYF
TRBJ2-5	.	.	TRBV7-9	TGTGCCAGCAGCTTTTCAGGGAAAGAGACCCAGTACTTC	CASSFSGKETQYF
TRBJ2-7	TRBD1	.	TRBV11-2	TGTGCCAGCAGCTTAGAAAACTATGGCAGGGGGCCTGGTGAGCAGTACTTC	CASSLENYGRGPGEQYF
TRBJ1-5	TRBD1	.	TRBV11-2	TGTGCCAGCAGCTTGGACAGGGGTGACCAGCCCCAGCATTTT	CASSLDRGDQPQHF
TRBJ2-5	.	.	TRBV24-1	TGTGCCACCAGTGGGCCCGTGGAGACCCAGTACTTC	CATSGPVETQYF
TRBJ2-5	.	.	TRBV28	TGTGCCAGCAGCCTCAGGCGCTGGTATGAGGAGACCCAGTACTTC	CASSLRRWYEETQYF
TRBJ1-5	.	.	TRBV30	TGTGCCTGCGGGACTCCAAATCAGCCCCAGCATTTT	CACGTPNQPQHF
TRBJ2-7	TRBD1	.	TRBV7-9	TGTGCCAGCAGCTTAGCAGCGACAGGGCCCTACGAGCAGTACTTC	CASSLAATGPYEQYF
TRBJ2-2	TRBD2	.	TRBV6-5	TGTGCCAGCATTAGCTGGGGGGGAACCGGGGAGCTGTTTTTT	CASISWGGTGELFF
TRBJ2-7	.	.	TRBV6-1	TGTGCCAGCAGTGAAGCATGGGGGGAAGGGGTTTACGAGCAGTACTTC	CASSEAWGEGVYEQYF
TRBJ1-2	.	few	TRBV9	TGTGCCAGCAGCGTAGCGTCGGGGTTCAGTCCTAACTATGGCTACACCTTC	CASSVASGFSPNYGYTF
TRBJ2-7	.	.	TRBV20-1	TGCAGTGTGAGACTCTCCTACGAGCAGTACTTC	CSVRLSYEQYF
TRBJ1-2	.	.	TRBV12-3/TRBV12-4	TGTGCCAGCCATAGAGGGCCTGACTATGGCTACACCTTC	CASHRGPDYGYTF
TRBJ1-6	TRBD1	many	TRBV27	TGTGCCAGTGTGGACAGGGACTCACCCCTCCACTTT	CASVDRDSPLHF
TRBJ1-6	.	.	TRBV18	TGTGCCAGCTCTCAGGACACCAGCTCCTATAATTCACCCCTCCACTTT	CASSQDTSSYNSPLHF
TRBJ1-2	TRBD1	.	TRBV7-8	TGTGCCAGCAGCCCTATGACAGGGGGCCCCCTCTATGGCTACACCTTC	CASSPMTGGPLYGYTF
TRBJ1-2	TRBD1	.	TRBV19	TGTGCCAGATTCACAGGGGAATGGTACGATGGCTACACCTTC	CARFTGEWYDGYTF
TRBJ1-2	.	.	TRBV28	TGTGCCAGCAGTTCGCCGGGTCTACCGGGCTATGGCTACACCTTC	CASSSPGLPGYGYTF
TRBJ2-1	TRBD2	.	TRBV4-3	TGCGCCAGCAGCCGGGGGACTAGCGACTTCAATGAGCAGTTCTTC	CASSRGTSDFNEQFF
TRBJ1-2	.	.	TRBV2	TGTGCCAGCAGTGCGGGGGGGACCTATGGCTACACCTTC	CASSAGGTYGYTF
TRBJ1-4	TRBD1	.	TRBV2	TGTGCCTGCCGTCCCGGGACAGGGATGGCTAATGAAAAACTGTTTTTT	CACRPGTGMANEKLFF
TRBJ2-7	TRBD1	few	TRBV4-1	TGCGCCAGCAGCCAAGACATTGGACAGGGAGGATACGAGCAGTACTTC	CASSQDIGQGGYEQYF
TRBJ1-5	.	.	TRBV6-5	TGTGCCAGCAGGGTGGTCCATAGTAGCAATCAGCCCCAGCATTTT	CASRVVHSSNQPQHF
TRBJ1-2	.	.	TRBV6-6	TGTGCCAGCAGTTACTCGGAGAATTATGGCTACACCTTC	CASSYSENYGYTF
TRBJ2-5	.	once	TRBV7-2	TGTGCCAGCAGCTTAGACCCCACCGGGGCCCAGTACTTC	CASSLDPTGAQYF
TRBJ1-4	TRBD1	.	TRBV5-6	TGTGCCAGCAGCTCGACAGGGGTCCGGAGACAGAATAATGAAAAACTGTTTTTT	CASSSTGVRRQNNEKLFF
TRBJ1-2	.	.	TRBV12-2	TGTGCAAGTCGCCAGCCAACAGGGGATAACTATGGCTACACCTTC	CASRQPTGDNYGYTF
TRBJ1-2	TRBD1	few	TRBV19	TGTGCCAGTAGTACCGGGACAGTTTATCGCGGCTACACCTTC	CASSTGTVYRGYTF
TRBJ1-1	TRBD1	.	TRBV5-5	TGTGCCAGCAGCTTAGGGATCACAGGGGGTGAAGCTTTCTTT	CASSLGITGGEAFF
TRBJ1-3	.	.	TRBV5-8	TGTGCCAGCAGGTTTAAATCGTCTGGAAACACCATATATTTT	CASRFKSSGNTIYF
TRBJ2-7	TRBD1	.	TRBV6-5	TGTGCCAGCATTCTCCAGGGGGCTGGGGAGCAGTACTTC	CASILQGAGEQYF
TRBJ1-1	.	.	TRBV7-3	TGTGCCAGCAGCCGGGGGACCCGGACTGAAGCTTTCTTT	CASSRGTRTEAFF
TRBJ2-3	.	.	TRBV14	TGTGCCAGCAGCCAGGGACTCCCCACAGATACGCAGTATTTT	CASSQGLPTDTQYF
TRBJ1-3	TRBD1	.	TRBV12-3/TRBV12-4	TGTGCCACTGACAGGGCTGGAAACACCATATATTTT	CATDRAGNTIYF
TRBJ1-1	.	.	TRBV5-4	TGTGCCAGCAGCCCGGGACAAGGTTTCACTGAAGCTTTCTTT	CASSPGQGFTEAFF
TRBJ2-2	TRBD2	.	TRBV9	TGTGCCAGCAGCGTAGTAGCGGGTAGCACCGGGGAGCTGTTTTTT	CASSVVAGSTGELFF
TRBJ2-5	.	.	TRBV11-3	TGTGCCAGCAGCTCTTCAGGGCGCGAGACCCAGTACTTC	CASSSSGRETQYF
TRBJ2-5	TRBD1	.	TRBV2	TGTGCCAGCATGGAGGACAGGGCTCAAGAGACCCAGTACTTC	CASMEDRAQETQYF
TRBJ2-7	.	.	TRBV29-1	TGCAGCGTTGTTGTCAGAACCTACGAGCAGTACTTC	CSVVVRTYEQYF
TRBJ2-7	TRBD1	.	TRBV9	TGTGCCAGCAGCGTACCCAACAGGGGGCTACATACCTACGAGCAGTACTTC	CASSVPNRGLHTYEQYF
TRBJ2-3	TRBD2	.	TRBV5-1	TGCGCCAGCAGCTTGGAAGCGGGAGTAGGAACAGATACGCAGTATTTT	CASSLEAGVGTDTQYF
TRBJ1-3	TRBD1	.	TRBV15	TGTGCCACCAGCAGAGAGGGACAGGGGACTGGAAACACCATATATTTT	CATSREGQGTGNTIYF
TRBJ1-5	TRBD1	.	TRBV6-2/TRBV6-3	TGTGCCAGCACCCCTTGGACAGGTTTGAATCAGCCCCAGCATTTT	CASTPWTGLNQPQHF
TRBJ1-4	.	.	TRBV21-1	TGTGCCAGCAGCAAAGGAACGGGAAGGAGGGGTGATGAAAAACTGTTTTTT	CASSKGTGRRGDEKLFF
TRBJ1-1	.	.	TRBV15	TGTGCCACCAGCAGAGATTTGAACGGTGTTGTCGCCGCTTTCTTT	CATSRDLNGVVAAFF
TRBJ1-5	.	few	TRBV15	TGTGCCACCAGCAAACAACAAAACCAGCCCCAGCATTTT	CATSKQQNQPQHF
TRBJ2-3	TRBD2	few	TRBV7-9	TGTGCCAGCAGCCCCCCCGGGAGGGGGAGCACAGATACGCAGTATTTT	CASSPPGRGSTDTQYF
TRBJ1-5	TRBD1	.	TRBV6-6	TGTGCCAGCTTAACAGGGGGAAATCAGCCCCAGCATTTT	CASLTGGNQPQHF
TRBJ2-2	.	.	TRBV28	TGTGCCAGCAGTTTAAGGGAGGACACCGGGGAGCTGTTTTTT	CASSLREDTGELFF
TRBJ2-7	.	few	TRBV27	TGTGCCAGCGGTGTAGGGGAATGGGAGCAGTACTTC	CASGVGEWEQYF